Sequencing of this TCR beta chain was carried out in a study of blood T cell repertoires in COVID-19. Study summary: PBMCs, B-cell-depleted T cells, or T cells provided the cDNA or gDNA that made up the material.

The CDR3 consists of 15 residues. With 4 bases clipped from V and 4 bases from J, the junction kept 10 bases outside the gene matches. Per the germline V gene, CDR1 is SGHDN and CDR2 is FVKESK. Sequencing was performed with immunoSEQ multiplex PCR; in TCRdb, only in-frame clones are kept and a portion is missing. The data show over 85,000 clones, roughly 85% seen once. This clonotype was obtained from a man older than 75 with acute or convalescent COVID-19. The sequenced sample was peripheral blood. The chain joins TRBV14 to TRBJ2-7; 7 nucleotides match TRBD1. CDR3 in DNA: TGTGCCAGCAGCCCAAAGACAGGGAAAGGTTACGAGCAGTACTTC. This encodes CASSPKTGKGYEQYF.